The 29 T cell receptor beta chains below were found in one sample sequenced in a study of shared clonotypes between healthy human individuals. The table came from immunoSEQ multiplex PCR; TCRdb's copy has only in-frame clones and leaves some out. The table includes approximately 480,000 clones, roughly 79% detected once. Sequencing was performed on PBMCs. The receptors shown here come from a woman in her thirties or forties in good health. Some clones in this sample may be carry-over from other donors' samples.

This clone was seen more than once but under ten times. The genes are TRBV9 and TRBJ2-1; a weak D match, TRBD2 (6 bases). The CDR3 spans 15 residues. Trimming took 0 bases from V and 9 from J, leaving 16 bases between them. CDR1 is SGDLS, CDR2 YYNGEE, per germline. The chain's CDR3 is CASSVGDSPAGEQFF. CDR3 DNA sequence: TGTGCCAGCAGCGTAGGGGACTCTCCTGCGGGTGAGCAGTTCTTC.

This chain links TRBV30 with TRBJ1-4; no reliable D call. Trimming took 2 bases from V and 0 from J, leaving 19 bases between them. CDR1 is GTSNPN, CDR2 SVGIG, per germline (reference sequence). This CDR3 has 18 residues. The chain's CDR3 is CAWSNGVRKEATNEKLFF. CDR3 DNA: TGTGCCTGGAGTAACGGGGTCCGGAAAGAGGCAACTAATGAAAAACTGTTTTTT.

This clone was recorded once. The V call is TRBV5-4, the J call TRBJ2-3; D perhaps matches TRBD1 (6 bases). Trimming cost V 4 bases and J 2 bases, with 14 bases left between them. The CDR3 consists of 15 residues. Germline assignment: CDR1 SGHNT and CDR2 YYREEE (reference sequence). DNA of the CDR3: TGTGCCAGCAGCGCCACCGACAGGACCACAGATACGCAGTATTTT. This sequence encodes CASSATDRTTDTQYF.

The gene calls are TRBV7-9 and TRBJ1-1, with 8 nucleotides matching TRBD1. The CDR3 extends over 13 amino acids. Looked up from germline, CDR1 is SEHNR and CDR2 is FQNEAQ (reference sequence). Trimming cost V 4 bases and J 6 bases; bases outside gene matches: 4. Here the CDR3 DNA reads TGTGCCAGCAGCTCAGGGGGCAGGGCTGAAGCTTTCTTT. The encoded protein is CASSSGGRAEAFF.

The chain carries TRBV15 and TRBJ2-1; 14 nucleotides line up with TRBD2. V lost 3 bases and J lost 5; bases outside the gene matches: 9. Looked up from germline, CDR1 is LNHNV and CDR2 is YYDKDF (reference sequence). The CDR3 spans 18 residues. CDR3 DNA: TGTGCCACCAGCAGGGGACTAGCGGGAGAGTATCGGGACAATGAGCAGTTCTTC. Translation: CATSRGLAGEYRDNEQFF.

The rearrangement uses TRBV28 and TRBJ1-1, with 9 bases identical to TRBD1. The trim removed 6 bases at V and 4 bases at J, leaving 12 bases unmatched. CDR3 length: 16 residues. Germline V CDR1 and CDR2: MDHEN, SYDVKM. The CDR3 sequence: CASSSPGQGFSTEAFF. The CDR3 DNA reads TGTGCCAGCAGCTCTCCGGGACAGGGATTTAGCACTGAAGCTTTCTTT.

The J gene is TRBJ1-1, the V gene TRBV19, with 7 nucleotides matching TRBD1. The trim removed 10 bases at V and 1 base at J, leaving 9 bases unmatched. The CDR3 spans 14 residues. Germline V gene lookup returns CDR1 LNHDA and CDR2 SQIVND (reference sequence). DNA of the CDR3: TGTGCCACCCAGGGGGGGACCACGAACACTGAAGCTTTCTTT. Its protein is CATQGGTTNTEAFF.

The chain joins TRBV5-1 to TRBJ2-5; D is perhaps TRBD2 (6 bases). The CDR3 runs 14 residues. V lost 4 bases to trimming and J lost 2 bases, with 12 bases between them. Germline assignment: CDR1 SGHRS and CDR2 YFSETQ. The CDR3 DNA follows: TGCGCCAGCAGCGCGGGATCCACTCAAGAGACCCAGTACTTC. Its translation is CASSAGSTQETQYF.

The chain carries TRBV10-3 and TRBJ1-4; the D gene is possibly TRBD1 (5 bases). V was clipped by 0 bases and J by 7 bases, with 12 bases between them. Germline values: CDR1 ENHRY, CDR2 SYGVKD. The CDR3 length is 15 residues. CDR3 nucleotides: TGTGCCATCAGTGAGTCGGGGGGTACTGGTGAAAAACTGTTTTTT. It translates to CAISESGGTGEKLFF.

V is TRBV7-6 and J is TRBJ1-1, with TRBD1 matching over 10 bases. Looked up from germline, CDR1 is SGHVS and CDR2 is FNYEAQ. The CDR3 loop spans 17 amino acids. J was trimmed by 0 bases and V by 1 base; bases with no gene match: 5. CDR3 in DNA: TGTGCCAGCAGCTTAGGAGCGGGACAGGGGATGAACACTGAAGCTTTCTTT. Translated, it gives CASSLGAGQGMNTEAFF.

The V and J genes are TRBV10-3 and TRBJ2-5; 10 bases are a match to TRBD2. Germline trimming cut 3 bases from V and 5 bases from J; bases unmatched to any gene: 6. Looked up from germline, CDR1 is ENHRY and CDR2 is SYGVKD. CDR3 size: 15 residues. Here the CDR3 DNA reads TGTGCCATCAGTGATAAGCGGGAGGGCCGGGAGACCCAGTACTTC. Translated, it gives CAISDKREGRETQYF.

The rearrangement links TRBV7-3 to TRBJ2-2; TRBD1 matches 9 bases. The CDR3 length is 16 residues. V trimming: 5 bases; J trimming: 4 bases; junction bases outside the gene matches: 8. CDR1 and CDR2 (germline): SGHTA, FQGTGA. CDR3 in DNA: TGTGCCAGCAGCGCCACAGGGGGCCGGACCACCGGGGAGCTGTTTTTT. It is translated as CASSATGGRTTGELFF.

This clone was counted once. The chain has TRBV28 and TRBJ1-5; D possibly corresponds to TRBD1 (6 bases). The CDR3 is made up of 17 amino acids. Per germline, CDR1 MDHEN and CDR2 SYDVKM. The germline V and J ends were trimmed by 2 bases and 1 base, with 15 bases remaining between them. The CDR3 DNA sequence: TGTGCCAGCAGTTTAAGGATCAGGGGTTTGAGCAATCAGCCCCAGCATTTT. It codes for CASSLRIRGLSNQPQHF. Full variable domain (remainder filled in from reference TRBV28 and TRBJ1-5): DVKVTQSSRYLVKRTGEKVFLECVQDMDHENMFWYRQDPGLGLRLIYFSYDVKMKEKGDIPEGYSVSREKKERFSLILESASTNQTSMYLCASSLRIRGLSNQPQHFGDGTRLSIL.

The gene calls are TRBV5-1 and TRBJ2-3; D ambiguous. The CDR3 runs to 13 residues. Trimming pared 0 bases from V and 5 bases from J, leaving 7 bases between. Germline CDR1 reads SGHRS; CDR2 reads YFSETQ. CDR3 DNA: TGCGCCAGCAGCTTGGTTCCGGGAGATACGCAGTATTTT. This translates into CASSLVPGDTQYF.

This CDR3 reads CASSLNGGENEKLFF. In nucleotides, the CDR3 is TGCGCCAGCAGCTTGAACGGGGGTGAAAATGAAAAACTGTTTTTT. This chain links TRBV5-1 with TRBJ1-4, with a weak D call TRBD1 (5 bases). Germline CDR1 and CDR2: SGHRS and YFSETQ. Trimming took off 1 base at V and 5 bases at J, with 12 bases between the two ends. The CDR3 contains 15 residues. Together with reference TRBV5-1 and TRBJ1-4, the CDR3 gives the full variable domain: KAGVTQTPRYLIKTRGQQVTLSCSPISGHRSVSWYQQTPGQGLQFLFEYFSETQRNKGNFPGRFSGRQFSNSRSEMNVSTLELGDSALYLCASSLNGGENEKLFFGSGTQLSVL.

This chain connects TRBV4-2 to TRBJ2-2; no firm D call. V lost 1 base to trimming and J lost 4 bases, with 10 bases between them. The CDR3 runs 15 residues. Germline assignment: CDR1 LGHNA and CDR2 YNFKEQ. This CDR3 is CASSQGIRPTGELFF. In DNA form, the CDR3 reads TGTGCCAGCAGCCAAGGGATCCGACCCACCGGGGAGCTGTTTTTT.

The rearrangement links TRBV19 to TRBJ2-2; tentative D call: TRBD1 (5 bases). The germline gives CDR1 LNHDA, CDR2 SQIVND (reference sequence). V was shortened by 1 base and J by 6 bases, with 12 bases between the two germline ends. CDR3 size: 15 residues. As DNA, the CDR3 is TGTGCCAGTAGTATAGGGCAGGGTATCTCCGGGGAGCTGTTTTTT. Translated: CASSIGQGISGELFF.

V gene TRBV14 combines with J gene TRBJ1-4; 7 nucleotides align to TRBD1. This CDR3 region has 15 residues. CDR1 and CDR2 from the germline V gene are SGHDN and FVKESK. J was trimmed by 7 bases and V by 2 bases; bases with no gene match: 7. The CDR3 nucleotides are TGTGCCAGCAGCCAATACCACAGGGGACCTGAAAAACTGTTTTTT. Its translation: CASSQYHRGPEKLFF.

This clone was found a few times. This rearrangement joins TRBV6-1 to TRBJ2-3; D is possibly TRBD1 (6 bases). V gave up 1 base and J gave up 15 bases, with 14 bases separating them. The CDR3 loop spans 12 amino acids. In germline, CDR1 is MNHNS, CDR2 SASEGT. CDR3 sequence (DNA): TGTGCCAGCAGTGAAGAAGTCCGAGGGACATATTTT. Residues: CASSEEVRGTYF.

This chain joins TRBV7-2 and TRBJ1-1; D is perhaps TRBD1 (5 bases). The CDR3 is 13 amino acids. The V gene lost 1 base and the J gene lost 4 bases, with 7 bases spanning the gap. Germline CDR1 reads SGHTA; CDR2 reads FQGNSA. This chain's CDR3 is CASSLVRGTEAFF. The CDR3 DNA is TGTGCCAGCAGCTTAGTAAGGGGCACTGAAGCTTTCTTT.

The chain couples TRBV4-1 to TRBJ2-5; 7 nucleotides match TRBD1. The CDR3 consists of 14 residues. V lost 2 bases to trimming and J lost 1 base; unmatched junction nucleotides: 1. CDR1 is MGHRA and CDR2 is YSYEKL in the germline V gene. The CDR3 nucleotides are TGCGCCAGCAGCCAATGGACAGGCCAAGAGACCCAGTACTTC. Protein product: CASSQWTGQETQYF.

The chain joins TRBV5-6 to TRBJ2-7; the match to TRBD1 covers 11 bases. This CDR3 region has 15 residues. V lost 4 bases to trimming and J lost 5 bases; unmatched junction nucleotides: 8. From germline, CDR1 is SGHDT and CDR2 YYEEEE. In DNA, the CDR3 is TGTGCCAGCAGCCCGGACAGGGGGCAAATGGACGAGCAGTACTTC. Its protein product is CASSPDRGQMDEQYF.

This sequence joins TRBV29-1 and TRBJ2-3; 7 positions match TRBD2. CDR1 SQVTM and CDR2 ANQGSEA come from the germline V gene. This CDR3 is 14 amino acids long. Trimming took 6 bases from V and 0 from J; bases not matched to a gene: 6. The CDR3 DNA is TGCAGCGTACGCCTAGCGGCTAGCACAGATACGCAGTATTTT. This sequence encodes CSVRLAASTDTQYF.

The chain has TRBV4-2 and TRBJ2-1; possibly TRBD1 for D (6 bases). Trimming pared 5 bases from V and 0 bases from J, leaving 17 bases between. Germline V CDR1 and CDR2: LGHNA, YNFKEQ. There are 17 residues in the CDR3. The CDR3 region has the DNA TGTGCCAGCAGCTTCCCGAGGGGGACGGGCTCCTACAATGAGCAGTTCTTC. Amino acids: CASSFPRGTGSYNEQFF.

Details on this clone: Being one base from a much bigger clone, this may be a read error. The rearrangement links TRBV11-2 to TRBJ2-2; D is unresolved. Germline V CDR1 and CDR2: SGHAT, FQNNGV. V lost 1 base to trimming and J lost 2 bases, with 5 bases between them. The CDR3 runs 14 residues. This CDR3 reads CASSLGINTGELFF. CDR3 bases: TGTGCCAGCAGCTTAGGGATTAACACCGGGGAGCTGTTTTTT.

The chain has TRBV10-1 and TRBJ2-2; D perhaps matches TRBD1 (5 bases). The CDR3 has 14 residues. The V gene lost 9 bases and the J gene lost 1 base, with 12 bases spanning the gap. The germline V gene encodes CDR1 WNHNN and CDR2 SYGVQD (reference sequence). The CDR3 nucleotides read TGCGCCAGAATAATGGGGCGGAACACCGGGGAGCTGTTTTTT. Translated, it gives CARIMGRNTGELFF.

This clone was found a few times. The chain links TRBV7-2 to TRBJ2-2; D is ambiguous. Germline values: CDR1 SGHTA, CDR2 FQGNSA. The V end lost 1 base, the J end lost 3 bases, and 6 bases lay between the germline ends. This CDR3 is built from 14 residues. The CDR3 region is CASSLVRDTGELFF. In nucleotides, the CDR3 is TGTGCCAGCAGCTTAGTAAGGGACACCGGGGAGCTGTTTTTT.

The CDR3 is CASFGQIRDRWLFF. The CDR3 nucleotides are TGTGCCAGCTTCGGACAGATACGAGACCGCTGGCTGTTTTTT. This rearrangement joins TRBV6-1 to TRBJ2-2, with D maybe TRBD1 (6 bases). The CDR3 has 14 amino acids. The ends were cut back, 8 bases at V and 13 bases at J, with 23 bases in the middle. The germline CDR1 and CDR2 sequences are MNHNS and SASEGT.

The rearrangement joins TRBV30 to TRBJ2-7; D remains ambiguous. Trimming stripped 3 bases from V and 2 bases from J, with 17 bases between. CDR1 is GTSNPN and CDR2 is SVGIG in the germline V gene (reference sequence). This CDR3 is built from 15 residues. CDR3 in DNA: TGTGCCTGGAGCCAACTCGGCAGCCCTACCTACGAGCAGTACTTC. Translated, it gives CAWSQLGSPTYEQYF.